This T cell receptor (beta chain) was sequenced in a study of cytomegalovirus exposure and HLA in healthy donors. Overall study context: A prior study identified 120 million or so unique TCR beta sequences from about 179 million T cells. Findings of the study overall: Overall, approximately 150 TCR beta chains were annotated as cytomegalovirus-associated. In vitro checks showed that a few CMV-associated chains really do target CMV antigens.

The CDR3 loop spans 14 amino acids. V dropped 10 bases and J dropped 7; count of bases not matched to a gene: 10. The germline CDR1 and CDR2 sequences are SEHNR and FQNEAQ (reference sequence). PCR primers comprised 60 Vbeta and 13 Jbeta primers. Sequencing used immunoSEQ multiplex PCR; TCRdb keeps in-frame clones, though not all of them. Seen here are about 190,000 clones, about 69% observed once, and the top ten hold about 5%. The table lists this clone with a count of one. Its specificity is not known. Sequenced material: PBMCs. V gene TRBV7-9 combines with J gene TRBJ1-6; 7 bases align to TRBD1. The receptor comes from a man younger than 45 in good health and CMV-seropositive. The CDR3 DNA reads TGTGCCACCGACAGGGCCTCTACGAATTCACCCCTCCACTTT. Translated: CATDRASTNSPLHF.